The source of this T cell receptor beta chain is a study of CD8+ T cells in alopecia areata. Study conclusions and caveats: Clonality in lesional scalp, especially alopecia totalis/universalis, exceeded that of normal scalp. Scalp sample sequencing also detects resident alphabeta T cells of normal skin.

CDR1 is SGHNT, CDR2 YENEEA, per germline. This CDR3 is built from 15 residues. The V end lost 0 bases, the J end lost 6 bases, and 13 bases lay between the germline ends. With regard to this clone: Antigen: not known.

Reverse transcribed after extraction, RNA yielded cDNA as the sequencing template. Here immunoSEQ multiplex PCR was the method, and the copy in TCRdb shows in-frame clones only, minus some. The sample yields roughly 30,000 clones, approximately 60% seen once. Lesional scalp tissue (obtained by punch biopsy) and peripheral blood were collected from alopecia areata patients. The gene calls are TRBV11-3 and TRBJ2-3; a possible D gene is TRBD1 (6 bases). The receptor comes from a human donor with alopecia areata. The specimen was NKG2D-high CD8+ T cells sorted from blood. CDR3: CASSLDVGAGDTQYF. The CDR3 DNA reads TGTGCCAGCAGCTTAGATGTGGGGGCAGGTGATACGCAGTATTTT.